This record looks at one T cell receptor (beta chain) sequence and its context. The sample originates from a study of metastatic and nonmetastatic thyroid tumors. The germline V gene encodes CDR1 GTSNPN and CDR2 SVGIG (reference sequence). This CDR3 is built from 14 residues. J was trimmed by 7 bases and V by 4 bases; bases with no gene match: 11. TCRdb re-called clones from the PCR reads using MiXCR. The table lists 30,000 to 40,000 clones, about 24% of them singletons. No patient received treatment before thyroid surgery. The sample taken for sequencing was blood. J is TRBJ1-2 and V is TRBV30; 8 bases are shared with TRBD1. This sequence originates from a female donor with papillary thyroid cancer or a benign thyroid nodule (not recorded which). Some clones in this sample may be carry-over from other donors' samples. DNA of the CDR3: TGTGCCTGGAAGCCTCGGGACAGGCAGGGTGGCTACACCTTC. As protein: CAWKPRDRQGGYTF. Variable domain in full (rest from reference TRBV30 and TRBJ1-2): SQTIHQWPATLVQPVGSPLSLECTVEGTSNPNLYWYRQAAGRGLQLLFYSVGIGQISSEVPQNLSASRPQDRQFILSSKKLLLSDSGFYLCAWKPRDRQGGYTFGSGTRLTVV.